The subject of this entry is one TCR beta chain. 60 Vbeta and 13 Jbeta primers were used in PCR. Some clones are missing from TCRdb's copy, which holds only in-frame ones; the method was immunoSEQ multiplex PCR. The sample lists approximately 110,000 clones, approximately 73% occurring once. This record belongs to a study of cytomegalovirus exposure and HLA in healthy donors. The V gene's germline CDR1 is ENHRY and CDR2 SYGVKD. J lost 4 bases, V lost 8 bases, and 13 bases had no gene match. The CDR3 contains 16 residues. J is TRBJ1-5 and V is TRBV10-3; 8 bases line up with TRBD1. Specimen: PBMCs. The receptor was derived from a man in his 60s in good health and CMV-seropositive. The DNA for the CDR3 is TGTGCCATCGGAGAGGGGCAGGGGGCCTTAAATCAGCCCCAGCATTTT. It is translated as CAIGEGQGALNQPQHF.